The sequence of this TCR beta chain was determined in a study of blood T cell repertoires in COVID-19. The wider study: The United States, Italy and Spain supplied acute and convalescent COVID-19 samples. PBMCs, B-cell-depleted T cells, or T cells were the source of the cDNA or gDNA that made up the material.

CDR1 and CDR2 from the germline V gene are WNHNN and SYGVQD (reference sequence). V was trimmed by 2 bases and J by 6 bases, leaving 14 bases between them. The CDR3 extends over 15 amino acids. Per the authors' pipeline: Nucleated cell counts were estimated from reference gene primer amplification. Sequencing was performed with immunoSEQ multiplex PCR; in TCRdb, only in-frame clones are kept and a portion is missing. V, J and clone size were drawn from that table, and D and trimming were deduced from the DNA. This sample has more than 200,000 clones, with approximately 91% found just once. The V call is TRBV10-1, the J call TRBJ2-1; maybe TRBD2 (7 bases). This clonotype was sampled from a man aged 40-49 years with acute or convalescent COVID-19. Sequenced sample: peripheral blood. For the CDR3, the DNA is TGCGCCAGCAGTGAGGGCGGGGGCGGCGGCAATGAGCAGTTCTTC. Its translation: CASSEGGGGGNEQFF.